Only a few counts were recorded for the clone carrying this T cell receptor beta chain. These data are taken from a study of blood T cell repertoires in COVID-19. The method was immunoSEQ multiplex PCR; TCRdb's version includes in-frame clones alone and lacks a portion of them. The table records 250,000 to 350,000 clones, about 85% of them present only once. CDR1 is ENHRY and CDR2 is SYGVKD in the germline V gene. Trimming shortened V by 10 bases and J by 4 bases, and 17 bases separated the two germline ends. This CDR3 region has 14 residues. J is TRBJ2-1 and V is TRBV10-3; possible D gene TRBD2, 5 bases. The sample comprised peripheral blood. The sequence was obtained from a man aged 18-30 years with active or convalescent COVID-19. The CDR3, as DNA: TGTGCCACCGGGGTGGCGATCAGTTACAATGAGCAGTTCTTC. Protein product: CATGVAISYNEQFF.